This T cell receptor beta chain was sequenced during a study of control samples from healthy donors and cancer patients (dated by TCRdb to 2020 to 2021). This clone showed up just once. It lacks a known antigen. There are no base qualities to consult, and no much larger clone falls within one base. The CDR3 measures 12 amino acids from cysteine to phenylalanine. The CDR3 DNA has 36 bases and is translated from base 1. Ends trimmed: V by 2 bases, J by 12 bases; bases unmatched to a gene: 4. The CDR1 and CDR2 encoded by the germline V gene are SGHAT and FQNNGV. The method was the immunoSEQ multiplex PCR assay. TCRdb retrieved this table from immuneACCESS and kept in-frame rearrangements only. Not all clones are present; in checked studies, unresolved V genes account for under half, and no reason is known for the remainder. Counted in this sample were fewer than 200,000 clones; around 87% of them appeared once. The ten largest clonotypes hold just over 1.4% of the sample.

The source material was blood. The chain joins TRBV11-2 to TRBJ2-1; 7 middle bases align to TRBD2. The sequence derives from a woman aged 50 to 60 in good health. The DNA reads TGTGCCAGCAGCTTAACGGGGGAGGGGCAGTTCTTC. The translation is CASSLTGEGQFF.